This T cell receptor (beta chain) was retrieved from a study of T-cell memory formation after mild COVID-19. Study-level background: The TCR clusters were mostly specific to one donor. Study-level points and caveats: There was a balanced CD4/CD8 profile in clones contracting day 15 to 85, and later expanders leaned CD4+.

As to this clonotype: Its antigen is undetermined.

Using its own MiXCR run on the 5' RACE reads, TCRdb lists one record per CDR3 protein. The top ten clones hold 3% of a sample with fewer than 250,000 distinct CDR3 sequences, about 10% of them seen once. CDR1 is MDHEN, CDR2 SYDVKM, per germline. The CDR3 has 15 amino acids. V dropped 5 bases and J dropped 5; count of bases not matched to a gene: 9. Sample: PBMCs or a T cell subset sorted from them (not recorded which). The receptor's source is a man between 18 and 35 years old who had mild COVID-19 (a few samples of this study predate the infection). Cell type and time point are not known. The chain recombines TRBV28 with TRBJ2-5; 9 bases match TRBD1. This chain's CDR3 is CASSHRGPLRETQYF. DNA for the CDR3: TGTGCCAGCAGTCACAGGGGGCCCCTGAGGGAGACCCAGTACTTC.